A selection of T cell receptor beta chains follows, all from one sample in a study of cytomegalovirus exposure and HLA in healthy donors. The protocol was immunoSEQ multiplex PCR, while the TCRdb copy is restricted to in-frame clones and leaves out a portion. In the table there are about 140,000 clones, around 80% of which are singletons. The specimen sequenced was PBMCs. These receptors came from a man aged 30 to 45 in good health. The conserved cysteine and the conserved F or W are not part of the CDR3 here.

>TRBJ2-7|TRBV6-4
ASSAQPSGYEQY
>TRBJ2-1|TRBV5-5
ASSLRGGTSGIEQF
>TRBJ2-7|TRBV9
ASSVGSVTSYEQY
>TRBJ2-7|TRBV2
ASRGIAGAYEQY
>TRBJ1-4|TRBV19
ASSLAGSVGGTNEKLF
>TRBJ2-2|TRBV12-1
ASSLARQANTGELF
>TRBJ2-3|TRBV5-6
ASSLAPGTDTQY
>TRBJ1-4|TRBV28
ASRVQGTNEKLF
>TRBJ2-1|TRBV5-1
ASSLTGSHNEQF
>TRBJ2-5|TRBV28
ASTGRETQY
>TRBJ2-7|TRBV9
ASSVGVGGGTGGNEQY
>TRBJ2-7|TRBV13
ASTTSGRARSYEQY
>TRBJ2-7|TRBV7-9
ASSLDQGRNSYEQY
>TRBJ1-5|TRBV6-1
ASSTGSSSNQPQH
>TRBJ2-7|TRBV15
ATQLAGRQY
>TRBJ2-7|TRBV19
ASSLDRGPYEQY
>TRBJ2-3|TRBV5-6
ASSYRQVNTDTQY
>TRBJ2-3|TRBV2
ASSALARSETDTQY
>TRBJ1-5|TRBV12-5
ASAAVMVTDSNQPQH
>TRBJ2-7|TRBV10-3
AISPLAASSYEQY
>TRBJ2-7|TRBV11-1
ASSSQGPFPYEQY
>TRBJ2-7|TRBV2
ASSEVGTYYEQY
>TRBJ2-1|TRBV7-3
ASSAGNEQF
>TRBJ2-7|TRBV30
AWGNSYEQY
>TRBJ1-2|TRBV1
TSSFRDRGIDY
>TRBJ2-1|TRBV2
ASILRVGDEQF
>TRBJ2-7|TRBV30
ACPPGQGGHEQY
>NA|TRBV5-1
ASREGNYSYEQY
>TRBJ1-4|TRBV6-5
ASSYSNGEKLF
>TRBJ2-5|TRBV6-5
ASSYARTAYQETQY
>TRBJ2-1|TRBV30
AWTWEEIQAWNEQF
>TRBJ1-5|TRBV30
AWSGQGYSNQPQH
>TRBJ2-7|TRBV10-3
AISPDRGSYEQY
>TRBJ2-7|TRBV5-4
ASSLALGARDEQY
>TRBJ2-2|TRBV9
ASSVDVASGYTGELF
>TRBJ1-5|TRBV28
ASSLGGASYSNQPQH